This TCR beta chain is from a study of blood T cell repertoires in COVID-19. Study-level information: T cells, B-cell-depleted T cells, or PBMCs provided the cDNA or gDNA that served as material.

The CDR3 totals 13 residues. Germline CDR1 reads SGDLS; CDR2 reads YYNGEE. V shed 2 bases and J shed 4 bases, with 9 bases lying between them. Seattle enrolled patients during active infection and tracked them longitudinally. Study processing details: Counts of nucleated cells, estimated from reference gene primer amplification, were obtained. TCRdb keeps only in-frame clones here, not all; method: immunoSEQ multiplex PCR. The V and J calls and clone size are taken from that table; D and trimming were inferred from the DNA. Among 150,000 to 200,000 clones listed, 93% were seen once. V and J are TRBV9 and TRBJ1-2; the D gene is possibly TRBD1 (6 bases). The source is a woman aged 55-69 years with COVID-19, enrolled during active disease. Sequencing was carried out using peripheral blood. CDR3 sequence: CASSVGQPYGYTF. The CDR3 DNA reads as TGTGCCAGCAGCGTCGGACAGCCCTATGGCTACACCTTC.